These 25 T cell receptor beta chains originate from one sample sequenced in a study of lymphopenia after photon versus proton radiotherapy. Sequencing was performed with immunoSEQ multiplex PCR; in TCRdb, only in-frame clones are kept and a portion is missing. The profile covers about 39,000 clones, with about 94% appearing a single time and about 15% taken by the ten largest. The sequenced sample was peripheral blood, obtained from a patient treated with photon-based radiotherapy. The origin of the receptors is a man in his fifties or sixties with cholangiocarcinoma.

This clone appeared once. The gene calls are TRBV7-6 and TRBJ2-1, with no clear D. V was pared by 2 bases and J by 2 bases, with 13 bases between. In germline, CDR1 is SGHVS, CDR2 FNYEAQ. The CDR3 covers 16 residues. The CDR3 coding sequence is TGTGCCAGCAGCTTACGCGCCCTATCCCCCTACAATGAGCAGTTCTTC. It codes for CASSLRALSPYNEQFF. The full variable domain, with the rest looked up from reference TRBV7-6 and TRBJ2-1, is GAGVSQSPRYKVTKRGQDVALRCDPISGHVSLYWYRQALGQGPEFLTYFNYEAQQDKSGLPNDRFSAERPEGSISTLTIQRTEQRDSAMYRCASSLRALSPYNEQFFGPGTRLTVL.

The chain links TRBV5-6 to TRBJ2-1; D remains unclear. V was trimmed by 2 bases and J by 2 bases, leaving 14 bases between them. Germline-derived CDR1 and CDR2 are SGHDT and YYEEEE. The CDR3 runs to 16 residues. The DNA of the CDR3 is TGTGCCAGCAGCTTCTATGAGAGAGAGCCCTACAATGAGCAGTTCTTC. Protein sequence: CASSFYEREPYNEQFF.

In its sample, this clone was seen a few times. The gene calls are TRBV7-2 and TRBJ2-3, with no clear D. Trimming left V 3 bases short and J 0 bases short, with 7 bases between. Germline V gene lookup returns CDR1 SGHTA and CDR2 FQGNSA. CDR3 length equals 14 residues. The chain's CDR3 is CASSFGRSTDTQYF. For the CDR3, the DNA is TGTGCCAGCAGCTTCGGACGGAGCACAGATACGCAGTATTTT.

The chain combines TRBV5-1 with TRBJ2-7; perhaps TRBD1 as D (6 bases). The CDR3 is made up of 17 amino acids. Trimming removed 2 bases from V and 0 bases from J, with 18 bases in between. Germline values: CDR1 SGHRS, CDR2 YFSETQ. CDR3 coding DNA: TGCGCCAGCAGCTTTGAACAGGGCGACTTTCTCTCCTACGAGCAGTACTTC. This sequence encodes CASSFEQGDFLSYEQYF.

CDR3 sequence reads: CSGGTSGHDEQFF. CDR3 coding DNA: TGCAGCGGGGGGACTAGCGGGCATGATGAGCAGTTCTTC. The V gene is TRBV29-1, the J gene TRBJ2-1; 12 bases are a match to TRBD2. V was clipped by 7 bases and J by 8 bases; unmatched bases: 6. This CDR3 contains 13 residues. Per the germline V gene, CDR1 is SQVTM and CDR2 is ANQGSEA.

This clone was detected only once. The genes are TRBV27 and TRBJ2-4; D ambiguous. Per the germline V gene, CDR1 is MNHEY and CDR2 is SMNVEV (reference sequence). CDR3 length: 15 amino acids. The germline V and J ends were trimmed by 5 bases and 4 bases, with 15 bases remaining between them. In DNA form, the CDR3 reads TGTGCCAGCAGTCCCCTGAGGTTTGCTAAAAACATTCAGTACTTC. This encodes CASSPLRFAKNIQYF.

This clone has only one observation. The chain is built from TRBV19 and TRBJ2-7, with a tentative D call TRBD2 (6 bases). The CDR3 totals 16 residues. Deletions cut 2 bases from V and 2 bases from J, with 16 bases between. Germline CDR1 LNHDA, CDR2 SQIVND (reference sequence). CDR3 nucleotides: TGTGCCAGTAGTATAAGGGTCCCGGGCGGGACCTACGAGCAGTACTTC. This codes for CASSIRVPGGTYEQYF.

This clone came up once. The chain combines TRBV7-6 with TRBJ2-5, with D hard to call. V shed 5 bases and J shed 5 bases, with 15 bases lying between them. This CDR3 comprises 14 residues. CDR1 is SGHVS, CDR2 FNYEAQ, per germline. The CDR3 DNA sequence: TGTGCCAGCAGCCGGGCCCCCTCATCGGAGACCCAGTACTTC. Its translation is CASSRAPSSETQYF.

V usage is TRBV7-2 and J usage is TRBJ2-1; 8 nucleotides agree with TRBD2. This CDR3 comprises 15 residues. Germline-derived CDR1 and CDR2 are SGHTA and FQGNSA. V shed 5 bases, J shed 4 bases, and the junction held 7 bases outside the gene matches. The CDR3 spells CASSPPAGVYNEQFF. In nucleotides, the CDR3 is TGTGCCAGCAGCCCCCCAGCGGGGGTATACAATGAGCAGTTCTTC.

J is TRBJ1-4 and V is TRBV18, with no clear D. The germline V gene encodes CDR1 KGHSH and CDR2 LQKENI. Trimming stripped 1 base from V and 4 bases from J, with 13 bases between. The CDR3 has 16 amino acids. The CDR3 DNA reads TGTGCCAGCTCACCACAAACCAGGTCGTTTAATGAAAAACTGTTTTTT. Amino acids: CASSPQTRSFNEKLFF.

The CDR3 region is CASSGNRDRAEQYF. The CDR3 DNA follows: TGTGCCAGCAGCGGGAACCGGGACAGGGCTGAGCAGTACTTC. This rearrangement joins TRBV9 to TRBJ2-7; 9 bases fit TRBD1. This CDR3 spans 14 amino acids. V shed 3 bases and J 7 bases; nucleotides not matched to a gene: 8. Per germline, CDR1 SGDLS and CDR2 YYNGEE.

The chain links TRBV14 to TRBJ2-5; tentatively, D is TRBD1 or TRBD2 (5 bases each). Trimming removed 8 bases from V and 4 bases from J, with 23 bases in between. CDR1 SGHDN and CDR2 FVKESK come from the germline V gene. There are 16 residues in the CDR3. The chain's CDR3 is CASGPHTGTQGETQYF. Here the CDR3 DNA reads TGTGCCAGCGGCCCCCACACTGGGACCCAGGGAGAGACCCAGTACTTC.

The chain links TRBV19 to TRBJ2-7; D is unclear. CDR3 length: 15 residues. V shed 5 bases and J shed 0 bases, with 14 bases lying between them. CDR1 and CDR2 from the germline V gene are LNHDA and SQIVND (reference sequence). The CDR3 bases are TGTGCCAGTAGTCTCAGATTGTCCAGCTCCTACGAGCAGTACTTC. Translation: CASSLRLSSSYEQYF. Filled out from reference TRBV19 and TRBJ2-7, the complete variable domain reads DGGITQSPKYLFRKEGQNVTLSCEQNLNHDAMYWYRQDPGQGLRLIYYSQIVNDFQKGDIAEGYSVSREKKESFPLTVTSAQKNPTAFYLCASSLRLSSSYEQYFGPGTRLTVT.

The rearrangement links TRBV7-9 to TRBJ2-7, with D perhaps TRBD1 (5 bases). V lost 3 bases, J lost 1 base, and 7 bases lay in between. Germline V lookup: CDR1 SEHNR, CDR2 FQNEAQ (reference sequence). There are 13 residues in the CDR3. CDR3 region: CASSFDSSYEQYF. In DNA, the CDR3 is TGTGCCAGCAGCTTTGACAGTTCCTACGAGCAGTACTTC.

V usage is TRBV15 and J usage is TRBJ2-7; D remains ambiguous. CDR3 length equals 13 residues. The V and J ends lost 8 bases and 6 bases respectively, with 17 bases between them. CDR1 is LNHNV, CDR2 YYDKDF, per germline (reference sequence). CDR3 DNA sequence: TGTGCCACCCAATCCCCTCCTTTCCCCGAGCAGTACTTC. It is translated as CATQSPPFPEQYF. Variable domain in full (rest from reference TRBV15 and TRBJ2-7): DAMVIQNPRYQVTQFGKPVTLSCSQTLNHNVMYWYQQKSSQAPKLLFHYYDKDFNNEADTPDNFQSRRPNTSFCFLDIRSPGLGDTAMYLCATQSPPFPEQYFGPGTRLTVT.

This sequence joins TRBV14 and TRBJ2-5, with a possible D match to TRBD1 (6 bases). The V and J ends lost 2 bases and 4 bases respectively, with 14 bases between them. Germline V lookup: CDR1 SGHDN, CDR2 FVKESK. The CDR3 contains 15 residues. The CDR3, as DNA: TGTGCCAGCAGCCAACATACAGGGCTCGGAGAGACCCAGTACTTC. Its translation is CASSQHTGLGETQYF.

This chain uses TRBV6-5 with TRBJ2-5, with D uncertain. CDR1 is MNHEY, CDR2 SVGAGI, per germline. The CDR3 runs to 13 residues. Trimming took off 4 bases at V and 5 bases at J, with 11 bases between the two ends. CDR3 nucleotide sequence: TGTGCCAGCAGTTCCGACCCAGTGGAGACCCAGTACTTC. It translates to CASSSDPVETQYF.

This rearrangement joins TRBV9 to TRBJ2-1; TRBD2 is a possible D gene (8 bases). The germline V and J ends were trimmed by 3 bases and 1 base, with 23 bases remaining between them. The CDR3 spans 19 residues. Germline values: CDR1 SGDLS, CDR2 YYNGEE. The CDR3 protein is CASSASGTVAGLSYNEQFF. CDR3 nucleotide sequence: TGTGCCAGCAGCGCTTCTGGGACAGTAGCGGGATTGTCCTACAATGAGCAGTTCTTC. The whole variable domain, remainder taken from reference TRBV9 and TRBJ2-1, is DSGVTQTPKHLITATGQRVTLRCSPRSGDLSVYWYQQSLDQGLQFLIQYYNGEERAKGNILERFSAQQFPDLHSELNLSSLELGDSALYFCASSASGTVAGLSYNEQFFGPGTRLTVL.

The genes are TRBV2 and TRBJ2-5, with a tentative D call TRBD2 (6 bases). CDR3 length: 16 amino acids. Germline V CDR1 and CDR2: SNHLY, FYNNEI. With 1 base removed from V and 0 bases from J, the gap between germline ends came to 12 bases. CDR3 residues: CASSEGQRVYQETQYF. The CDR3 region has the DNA TGTGCCAGCAGTGAAGGGCAGCGGGTGTACCAAGAGACCCAGTACTTC.

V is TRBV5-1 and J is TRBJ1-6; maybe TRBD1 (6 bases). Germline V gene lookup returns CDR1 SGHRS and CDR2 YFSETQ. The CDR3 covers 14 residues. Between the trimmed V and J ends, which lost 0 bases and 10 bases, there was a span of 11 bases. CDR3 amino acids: CASSLDRAGSPLHF. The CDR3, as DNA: TGCGCCAGCAGCTTGGACAGGGCAGGATCACCCCTCCACTTT.

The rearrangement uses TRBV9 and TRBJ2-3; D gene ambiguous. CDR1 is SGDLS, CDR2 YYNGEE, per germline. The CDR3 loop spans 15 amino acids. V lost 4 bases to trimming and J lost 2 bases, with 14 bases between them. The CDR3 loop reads CASSLQVGPTDTQYF. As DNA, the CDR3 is TGTGCCAGCAGCCTCCAGGTCGGGCCCACAGATACGCAGTATTTT.

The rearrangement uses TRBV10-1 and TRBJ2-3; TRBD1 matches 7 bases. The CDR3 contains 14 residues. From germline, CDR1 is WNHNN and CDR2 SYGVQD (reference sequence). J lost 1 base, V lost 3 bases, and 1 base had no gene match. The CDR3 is CASSEGQGTDTQYF. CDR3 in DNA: TGCGCCAGCAGTGAAGGACAGGGCACAGATACGCAGTATTTT.

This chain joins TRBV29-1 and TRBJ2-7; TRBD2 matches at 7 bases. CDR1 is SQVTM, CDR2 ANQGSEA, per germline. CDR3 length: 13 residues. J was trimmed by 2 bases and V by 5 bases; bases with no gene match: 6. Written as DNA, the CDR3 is TGCAGCGTTAGGCGGGGGAGCGCCTACGAGCAGTACTTC. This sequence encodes CSVRRGSAYEQYF.

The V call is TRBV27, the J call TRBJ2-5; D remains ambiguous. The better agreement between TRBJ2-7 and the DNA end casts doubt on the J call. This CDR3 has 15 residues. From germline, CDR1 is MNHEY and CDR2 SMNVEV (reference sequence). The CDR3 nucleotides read TGTGCCAGCAGTTTAGAGGAACAGCCTGGTCCCGAGCAGTACTTC. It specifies CASSLEEQPGPEQYF.

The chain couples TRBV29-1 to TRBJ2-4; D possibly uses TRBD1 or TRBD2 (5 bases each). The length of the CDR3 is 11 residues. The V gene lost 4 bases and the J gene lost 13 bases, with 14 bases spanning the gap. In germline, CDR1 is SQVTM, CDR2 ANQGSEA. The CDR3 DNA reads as TGCAGCGTTGGTGGGACCTCTGTACAGTACTTC. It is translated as CSVGGTSVQYF. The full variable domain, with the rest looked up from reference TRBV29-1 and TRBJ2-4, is SAVISQKPSRDICQRGTSLTIQCQVDSQVTMMFWYRQQPGQSLTLIATANQGSEATYESGFVIDKFPISRPNLTFSTLTVSNMSPEDSSIYLCSVGGTSVQYFGAGTRLSVL.